The 14 T cell receptor beta chains reported below all come from one sample, sequenced in a study of OX40 agonist ivuxolimab in advanced cancers. Profiling relied on immunoSEQ multiplex PCR, and the TCRdb table lists in-frame clones only, not all of them. The sample has 80,000 to 95,000 clones, 80% to 90% seen once. Sequencing used CD4+ or CD8+ T cells sorted from blood, obtained in a trial of the OX40 agonist ivuxolimab. These receptors were collected from an adult with an advanced solid tumor such as melanoma, head and neck, liver or kidney cancer.

This rearrangement joins TRBV7-9 to TRBJ1-6; D is perhaps TRBD1 (5 bases). The CDR3 consists of 14 residues. Germline lookup yields CDR1 SEHNR and CDR2 FQNEAQ (reference sequence). Trimming removed 1 base at V and 10 bases at J, with 11 bases between. The CDR3 bases are TGTGCCAGCAGCTTAGGTTCTGGGACCTCACCCCTCCACTTT. Translated, it gives CASSLGSGTSPLHF.

This clone was observed a handful of times. The V call is TRBV4-1, the J call TRBJ1-6; a possible D gene is TRBD1 (6 bases). The germline V and J ends were trimmed by 0 bases and 9 bases, with 12 bases remaining between them. Germline V lookup: CDR1 MGHRA, CDR2 YSYEKL. This CDR3 has 15 residues. Here the CDR3 reads CASSQDRGHGSPLHF. The CDR3 DNA reads as TGCGCCAGCAGCCAAGACCGGGGGCATGGTTCACCCCTCCACTTT.

The V call is TRBV19, the J call TRBJ2-3, with 9 bases that match TRBD1. This CDR3 spans 15 amino acids. J gave up 4 bases and V 5 bases, and 7 bases lay outside the gene matches. Germline CDR1 LNHDA, CDR2 SQIVND (reference sequence). The CDR3 DNA follows: TGTGCCAGTAGTTCGCCGGGACAGGGACCAGATACGCAGTATTTT. Amino acids: CASSSPGQGPDTQYF.

The J gene is TRBJ2-6, the V gene TRBV18; D is ambiguous. The V end lost 3 bases, the J end lost 1 base, and 7 bases lay between the germline ends. The CDR3 covers 15 residues. Per the germline V gene, CDR1 is KGHSH and CDR2 is LQKENI. In DNA form, the CDR3 reads TGTGCCAGCTCACCCCTGCCGTCTGGGGCCAACGTCCTGACTTTC. It yields the protein CASSPLPSGANVLTF.

This clone has only a few counts. The chain is built from TRBV2 and TRBJ1-5; D call uncertain. The CDR3 has 12 amino acids. V dropped 8 bases and J dropped 4 bases, with 9 bases sitting between them. The germline V gene encodes CDR1 SNHLY and CDR2 FYNNEI. CDR3 residues: CASGRANQPQHF. CDR3 nucleotides: TGTGCCAGCGGACGGGCAAATCAGCCCCAGCATTTT.

This chain links TRBV5-1 with TRBJ1-6; 10 bases align to TRBD1. Unmatched junction bases numbered 4, after V lost 0 bases and J lost 7 bases. The CDR3 has 16 amino acids. In germline, CDR1 is SGHRS, CDR2 YFSETQ. CDR3 protein: CASSLGGTGVNSPLHF. The CDR3 coding sequence is TGCGCCAGCAGCTTGGGAGGGACAGGGGTAAATTCACCCCTCCACTTT.

This chain uses TRBV18 with TRBJ1-6; TRBD1 might be the D (6 bases). The CDR3 totals 14 residues. Trimming stripped 3 bases from V and 9 bases from J, with 12 bases between. Looked up from germline, CDR1 is KGHSH and CDR2 is LQKENI. CDR3 DNA sequence: TGTGCCAGCTCACCTGACCTAGGGGGTTCACCCCTCCACTTT. This translates into CASSPDLGGSPLHF.

The V gene is TRBV5-1, the J gene TRBJ2-2, with 8 bases matching TRBD2. The CDR3 length is 15 residues. The junction had 6 bases not matched to a gene; V was cut back by 4 bases and J by 4 bases. Per the germline V gene, CDR1 is SGHRS and CDR2 is YFSETQ. CDR3 nucleotides: TGCGCCAGCAGCCCGCAGGGACTAGGCACCGGGGAGCTGTTTTTT. This encodes CASSPQGLGTGELFF. Full variable domain (outside the CDR3, taken from reference TRBV5-1 and TRBJ2-2): KAGVTQTPRYLIKTRGQQVTLSCSPISGHRSVSWYQQTPGQGLQFLFEYFSETQRNKGNFPGRFSGRQFSNSRSEMNVSTLELGDSALYLCASSPQGLGTGELFFGEGSRLTVL.

The rearrangement uses TRBV19 and TRBJ1-5; D is possibly TRBD1 (6 bases). This CDR3 has 17 amino acids. The V and J ends lost 6 bases and 2 bases respectively, with 20 bases between them. Germline V CDR1 and CDR2: LNHDA, SQIVND (reference sequence). CDR3 in DNA: TGTGCCAGTAGGGTATGGGCGGCAGGGGAACGCAATCAGCCCCAGCATTTT. Its translation is CASRVWAAGERNQPQHF. The variable domain in full, completed from reference TRBV19 and TRBJ1-5, reads DGGITQSPKYLFRKEGQNVTLSCEQNLNHDAMYWYRQDPGQGLRLIYYSQIVNDFQKGDIAEGYSVSREKKESFPLTVTSAQKNPTAFYLCASRVWAAGERNQPQHFGDGTRLSIL.

J is TRBJ2-3 and V is TRBV9, with 7 bases identical to TRBD2. V gave up 0 bases and J gave up 2 bases; unmatched junction bases: 12. CDR3 length equals 18 residues. Germline-derived CDR1 and CDR2 are SGDLS and YYNGEE. For the CDR3, the DNA is TGTGCCAGCAGCGTAGGTGTGGGAGGGGTCTCCTCCACAGATACGCAGTATTTT. It encodes CASSVGVGGVSSTDTQYF.

The chain carries TRBV5-6 and TRBJ2-3; no clear D. The CDR3 has 13 residues. Germline assignment: CDR1 SGHDT and CDR2 YYEEEE. V was shortened by 5 bases and J by 8 bases, with 15 bases between the two germline ends. The CDR3 spells CASSSWGRGTQYF. The CDR3 DNA reads as TGTGCCAGCAGTTCATGGGGTAGAGGTACGCAGTATTTT.

The chain is built from TRBV4-2 and TRBJ2-3; D possibly corresponds to TRBD1 (5 bases). The CDR3 is 15 residues long. Deletions cut 1 base from V and 2 bases from J, with 10 bases between. CDR1 LGHNA and CDR2 YNFKEQ come from the germline V gene. The CDR3 loop reads CASSQGDSSTDTQYF. CDR3 nucleotides: TGTGCCAGCAGCCAAGGCGACAGTTCCACAGATACGCAGTATTTT.

The chain recombines TRBV6-1 with TRBJ1-6; a weak D match, TRBD1 (6 bases). V lost 7 bases to trimming and J lost 4 bases, with 11 bases between them. The CDR3 is made up of 14 amino acids. In germline, CDR1 is MNHNS, CDR2 SASEGT. CDR3 nucleotide sequence: TGTGCCAGCAAAGACGGACAGTATAATTCACCCCTCCACTTT. As protein: CASKDGQYNSPLHF.

This clone came up once. J is TRBJ2-5 and V is TRBV10-3; 11 nucleotides line up with TRBD1. Germline-derived CDR1 and CDR2 are ENHRY and SYGVKD. CDR3 length: 15 amino acids. V was pared by 2 bases and J by 3 bases, with 2 bases of the junction left unmatched. CDR3 coding DNA: TGTGCCATCAGTGAGGGACAGGGGGCAAAAGAGACCCAGTACTTC. Translated, it gives CAISEGQGAKETQYF.